These 28 T cell receptor beta chains were sequenced from one sample in a study of post-analysis software for immune sequencing data. Findings and limits, study-wide: Elevated frequency relative to controls characterized several TRBV segments in patients, TRBV5-6, TRBV5-1 and TRBV20-1 among them.

Unique molecular identifiers tagged the TCR beta cDNA libraries. One entry per CDR3 protein results from TCRdb running MiXCR on the PCR reads. The repertoire holds around 770,000 distinct CDR3 sequences, with around 45% as singletons. Their target antigens are unknown. Sequenced: blood. Receptors originate from a girl aged 10 to 17 with multiple sclerosis.

The chain links TRBV6-4 to TRBJ2-3; 9 positions match TRBD1. The CDR3 extends over 15 amino acids. CDR1 MRHNA and CDR2 SNTAGT come from the germline V gene. J lost 3 bases, V lost 6 bases, and 7 bases had no gene match. The CDR3 loop reads CASRPRDRVTDTQYF. The CDR3 coding sequence is TGTGCCAGCAGGCCTAGGGACAGGGTGACAGATACGCAGTATTTT.

This clonotype was counted a few times. The rearrangement joins TRBV21-1 to TRBJ1-4; the D call TRBD1 from the table was never checked on the DNA. TRBV21-1 counts as a pseudogene. This CDR3 contains 15 residues. The CDR3: CASSKRQGSNEKLFF. The CDR3 bases are TGTGCCAGCAGCAAAAGACAGGGATCTAATGAAAAACTGTTTTTT.

The V call is TRBV5-5, the J call TRBJ2-1; D not resolved. The V gene lost 4 bases and the J gene lost 0 bases, with 14 bases spanning the gap. This CDR3 is built from 16 residues. Looked up from germline, CDR1 is SGHKS and CDR2 is YYEKEE (reference sequence). The CDR3 DNA sequence: TGTGCCAGCAGCCGTGGGGAAAAGAACTCCTACAATGAGCAGTTCTTC. Translation: CASSRGEKNSYNEQFF.

This clonotype came up a few times. The CDR3 coding sequence is TGTGCCACCAGGGATCCGGACGTCTCCTACGAGCAGTACTTC. This codes for CATRDPDVSYEQYF. The chain carries TRBV15 and TRBJ2-7; D not certain. Germline CDR1 reads LNHNV; CDR2 reads YYDKDF (reference sequence). Trimming left V 6 bases short and J 0 bases short, with 12 bases between. The CDR3 runs to 14 residues.

Comments on this clonotype: Relative to the germline gene, one junction end is altered; a read error may explain this. The V gene is TRBV11-2, the J gene TRBJ2-7; 7 positions agree with TRBD2. Germline CDR1 is SGHAT and CDR2 is FQNNGV. The CDR3 has 14 residues. In DNA, the CDR3 is TGCGCCAGCAGCTCCCGGGACTACGCCTACGAGCAGTACTTC. Amino acid sequence: CASSSRDYAYEQYF. The variable domain in full, with the rest retrieved from reference TRBV11-2 and TRBJ2-7, is EAGVAQSPRYKIIEKRQSVAFWCNPISGHATLYWYQQILGQGPKLLIQFQNNGVVDDSQLPKDRFSAERLKGVDSTLKIQPAKLEDSAVYLCASSSRDYAYEQYFGPGTRLTVT.

This clonotype was found a few times. This chain joins TRBV10-3 and TRBJ2-4; maybe TRBD1 (7 bases). The end of the DNA is better explained by TRBJ2-5, so the J call may be wrong. Per the germline V gene, CDR1 is ENHRY and CDR2 is SYGVKD. The CDR3 covers 16 residues. The CDR3: CAISESMEGAWETQYF. The CDR3 region has the DNA TGTGCCATCAGTGAGTCGATGGAGGGGGCCTGGGAGACCCAGTACTTC.

This clonotype was seen more than once but under ten times. The chain carries TRBV27 and TRBJ1-2; D is unclear. Trimming stripped 0 bases from V and 3 bases from J, with 8 bases between. CDR1 is MNHEY and CDR2 is SMNVEV in the germline V gene (reference sequence). This CDR3 region has 14 residues. The chain's CDR3 is CASSLSEGYYGYTF. The CDR3 nucleotides are TGTGCCAGCAGTTTATCGGAGGGCTACTATGGCTACACCTTC.

This clonotype was observed a few times. This chain connects TRBV7-9 to TRBJ2-1, with D unresolved. The CDR3 contains 16 residues. Trimming removed 2 bases from V and 8 bases from J, with 19 bases in between. Per the germline V gene, CDR1 is SEHNR and CDR2 is FQNEAQ (reference sequence). The CDR3 is CASSLLQEVLSDEQFF. As DNA, the CDR3 is TGTGCCAGCAGCTTACTACAAGAAGTTCTCTCGGATGAGCAGTTCTTC.

In its sample, this clonotype was seen a few times. The chain links TRBV20-1 to TRBJ1-5; D not certain. Germline CDR1 and CDR2: DFQATT and SNEGSKA (reference sequence). V was trimmed by 1 base and J by 1 base, leaving 8 bases between them. The CDR3 runs to 14 residues. CDR3 DNA sequence: TGCAGTGCTAGAGCTTGGGGAAGCAATCAGCCCCAGCATTTT. It encodes CSARAWGSNQPQHF.

The V gene is TRBV14, the J gene TRBJ2-3; TRBD2 agrees at 8 bases. Germline V gene data show CDR1 as SGHDN and CDR2 as FVKESK. The trim removed 4 bases at V and 1 base at J, leaving 10 bases unmatched. CDR3 size: 17 residues. CDR3 DNA sequence: TGTGCCAGCAGCCGTCTAGGCAGCGGGAGCGGCACAGATACGCAGTATTTT. This gives the protein CASSRLGSGSGTDTQYF.

The rearrangement links TRBV20-1 to TRBJ2-4, with 12 nucleotides matching TRBD2. The V gene's germline CDR1 is DFQATT and CDR2 SNEGSKA (reference sequence). V was clipped by 3 bases and J by 13 bases; unmatched bases: 10. This CDR3 is built from 14 residues. The CDR3 reads CSARSLAGGYGQYF. The CDR3 nucleotides read TGCAGTGCTAGGTCTCTAGCGGGAGGGTATGGGCAGTACTTC.

V gene TRBV28 combines with J gene TRBJ2-7; the match to TRBD2 covers 11 bases. Trimming removed 4 bases from V and 2 bases from J; junction bases left unmatched: 4. The length of the CDR3 is 15 residues. Looked up from germline, CDR1 is MDHEN and CDR2 is SYDVKM. CDR3 residues: CASSSGLAVPYEQYF. The DNA for the CDR3 is TGTGCCAGCAGTTCGGGACTAGCGGTACCCTACGAGCAGTACTTC.

The V and J genes are TRBV3-1 and TRBJ2-5; D uncertain. The DNA end lines up better with TRBJ2-7; the J call may be wrong. Germline assignment: CDR1 LGHDT and CDR2 YNNKEL (reference sequence). The CDR3 is 14 residues long. In DNA, the CDR3 is TGTGCCAGCAGCCACACCACAGATCCCTACGAGCAGTACTTC. Amino acids: CASSHTTDPYEQYF.

This chain links TRBV5-1 with TRBJ2-5; either TRBD1 or TRBD2 may supply D (5 bases each). CDR3 length equals 14 residues. Between the trimmed V and J ends, which lost 4 bases and 2 bases, there was a span of 12 bases. In germline, CDR1 is SGHRS, CDR2 YFSETQ. The CDR3 DNA sequence: TGCGCCAGCAGCGACGGGGCCAGGCAAGAGACCCAGTACTTC. Translating gives CASSDGARQETQYF.

This clonotype was seen only a few times. V and J are TRBV10-3 and TRBJ2-4, with a weak D call TRBD2 (5 bases). The end of the DNA is better explained by TRBJ2-7, so the J call may be wrong. The V gene's germline CDR1 is ENHRY and CDR2 SYGVKD. This CDR3 region has 14 residues. The DNA for the CDR3 is TGTGCCATCAGCGACGGACTCGACCTCTACGAGCAGTACTTC. Residues: CAISDGLDLYEQYF.

This clonotype was observed a handful of times. This rearrangement joins TRBV7-2 to TRBJ1-2; D unresolved. Germline CDR1 reads SGHTA; CDR2 reads FQGNSA. The CDR3 has 12 amino acids. V lost 5 bases and J lost 7, with 11 bases in between. CDR3 bases: TGTGCCAGCAGCCCCCCCTGGGGTGGCTACACCTTC. Translating it yields CASSPPWGGYTF.

The chain carries TRBV6-5 and TRBJ1-2; the D is unclear. The germline V gene has CDR1 MNHEY and CDR2 SVGAGI. V was cut by 10 bases and J by 2 bases, with 17 bases left in between. The CDR3 length is 14 residues. CDR3 coding DNA: TGTGCCACCGTCGAGGGCGGCCCGAACTATGGCTACACCTTC. It translates to CATVEGGPNYGYTF.

This clonotype was found a few times. The chain is built from TRBV29-1 and TRBJ2-3; 8 bases map to TRBD2. The J segment lost 7 bases and the V segment lost 3 bases, leaving 12 bases of the junction unmatched. The germline V gene has CDR1 SQVTM and CDR2 ANQGSEA. The CDR3 loop spans 15 amino acids. DNA of the CDR3: TGCAGCGTTGAGGGTAGGCAGCGGGAGTGGAATACGCAGTATTTT. Translating it yields CSVEGRQREWNTQYF.

The genes are TRBV5-6 and TRBJ1-5; TRBD1 matches at 7 bases. The germline gives CDR1 SGHDT, CDR2 YYEEEE. Unmatched junction bases numbered 7, after V lost 2 bases and J lost 2 bases. The CDR3 is 16 residues long. The CDR3 region has the DNA TGTGCCAGCAGCTTCCAGGGGGATTGGGGCAATCAGCCCCAGCATTTT. Protein sequence: CASSFQGDWGNQPQHF.

The rearrangement links TRBV10-3 to TRBJ2-7, with TRBD2 identical over 7 bases. V lost 2 bases and J lost 2; bases outside the gene matches: 6. The CDR3 runs 15 residues. Germline CDR1 ENHRY, CDR2 SYGVKD. CDR3 protein: CAISEAGGSTYEQYF. In DNA, the CDR3 is TGTGCCATCAGTGAGGCCGGGGGGTCCACCTACGAGCAGTACTTC.

The chain links TRBV6-5 to TRBJ2-7, with 9 bases fitting TRBD1. Per the germline V gene, CDR1 is MNHEY and CDR2 is SVGAGI. This CDR3 is built from 14 residues. J gave up 5 bases and V 6 bases, and 8 bases lay outside the gene matches. The CDR3 is CASRSGTGYHEQYF. DNA for the CDR3: TGTGCCAGCAGGTCCGGGACAGGGTACCACGAGCAGTACTTC.

This clonotype was found many times. The chain carries TRBV2 and TRBJ2-5; D is perhaps TRBD2 (6 bases). The CDR3 length is 13 residues. Germline CDR1 reads SNHLY; CDR2 reads FYNNEI. Trimming left V 8 bases short and J 1 base short, with 11 bases between. The CDR3 DNA sequence: TGTGCCAGCGGTGGCGGGGTCCAAGAGACCCAGTACTTC. Its translation: CASGGGVQETQYF.

The chain links TRBV15 to TRBJ2-6; D remains unclear. Germline V gene sequence: CDR1 LNHNV, CDR2 YYDKDF (reference sequence). The CDR3 is 14 amino acids. V lost 3 bases and J 0 bases, leaving 3 bases between the germline ends. The DNA for the CDR3 is TGTGCCACCAGCAGTCCCTCTGGGGCCAACGTCCTGACTTTC. Its translation is CATSSPSGANVLTF.

The V call is TRBV29-1, the J call TRBJ2-1; the match to TRBD2 covers 7 bases. V gave up 2 bases and J gave up 9 bases; unmatched junction bases: 10. Germline assignment: CDR1 SQVTM and CDR2 ANQGSEA. CDR3 size: 14 residues. CDR3 loop: CSVELLREVSEQFF. The CDR3 DNA reads TGCAGCGTTGAACTCCTTCGGGAGGTTAGTGAGCAGTTCTTC.

V is TRBV29-1 and J is TRBJ2-5; 12 nucleotides line up with TRBD2. This CDR3 has 16 amino acids. The V gene end was trimmed by 7 bases and the J gene end by 5 bases; junction bases not matched to a gene: 14. Germline CDR1 reads SQVTM; CDR2 reads ANQGSEA. CDR3 sequence reads: CSALLTGTSGPETQYF. In DNA, the CDR3 is TGCAGCGCCCTTCTAACCGGGACTAGCGGGCCGGAGACCCAGTACTTC.

The chain uses TRBV6-6 and TRBJ2-1, with D possibly TRBD2 on 5 matching bases. This CDR3 spans 16 amino acids. Trimming cost V 7 bases and J 6 bases, with 22 bases left between them. Germline CDR1 MNHNY, CDR2 SVGAGI (reference sequence). CDR3 DNA: TGTGCCAGCACGTCGGAGACCCTGGCGGGCGGCAATGAGCAGTTCTTC. Its protein product is CASTSETLAGGNEQFF.

This clonotype was seen a few times. The chain uses TRBV2 and TRBJ2-7; D unresolved. Trimming removed 5 bases from V and 6 bases from J, with 14 bases in between. This CDR3 contains 13 residues. In germline, CDR1 is SNHLY, CDR2 FYNNEI. The CDR3 DNA follows: TGTGCCAGCAGTCCCTTCAGTGGGCTCGAGCAGTACTTC. Translating gives CASSPFSGLEQYF.

In its sample, this clonotype was seen a few times. The chain has TRBV7-8 and TRBJ2-7; tentative D call: TRBD1 (6 bases). The CDR3 length is 13 residues. V was clipped by 5 bases and J by 7 bases, with 15 bases between them. Germline V CDR1 and CDR2: SGHVS, FQNEAQ. This chain's CDR3 is CASSPGQRGEQYF. CDR3 bases: TGTGCCAGCAGCCCCGGACAGAGGGGGGAGCAGTACTTC.